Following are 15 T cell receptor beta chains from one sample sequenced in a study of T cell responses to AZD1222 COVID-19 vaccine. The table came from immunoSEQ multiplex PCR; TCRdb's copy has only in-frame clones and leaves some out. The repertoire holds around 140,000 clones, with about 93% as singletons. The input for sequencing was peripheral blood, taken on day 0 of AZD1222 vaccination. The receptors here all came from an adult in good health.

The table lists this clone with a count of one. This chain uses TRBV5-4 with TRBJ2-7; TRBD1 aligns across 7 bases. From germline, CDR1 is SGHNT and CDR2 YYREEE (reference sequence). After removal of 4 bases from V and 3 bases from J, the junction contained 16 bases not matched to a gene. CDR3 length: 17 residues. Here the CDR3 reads CASSPLPGRGLLYEQYF. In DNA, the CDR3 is TGTGCCAGCAGCCCCCTTCCGGGAAGGGGGCTTCTCTACGAGCAGTACTTC. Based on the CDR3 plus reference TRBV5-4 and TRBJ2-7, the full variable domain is ETGVTQSPTHLIKTRGQQVTLRCSSQSGHNTVSWYQQALGQGPQFIFQYYREEENGRGNFPPRFSGLQFPNYSSELNVNALELDDSALYLCASSPLPGRGLLYEQYFGPGTRLTVT.

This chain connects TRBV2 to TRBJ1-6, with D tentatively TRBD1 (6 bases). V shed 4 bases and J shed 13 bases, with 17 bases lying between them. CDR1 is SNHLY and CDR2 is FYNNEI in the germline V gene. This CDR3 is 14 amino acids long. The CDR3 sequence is CASSVRDTAGPLHF. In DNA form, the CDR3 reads TGTGCCAGCAGTGTCAGGGACACGGCGGGGCCCCTCCACTTT.

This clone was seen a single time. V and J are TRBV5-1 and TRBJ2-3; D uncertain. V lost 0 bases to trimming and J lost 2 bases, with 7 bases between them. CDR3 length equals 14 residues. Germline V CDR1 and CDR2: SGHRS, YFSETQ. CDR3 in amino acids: CASSLVSDTDTQYF. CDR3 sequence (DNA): TGCGCCAGCAGCTTGGTGTCAGACACAGATACGCAGTATTTT. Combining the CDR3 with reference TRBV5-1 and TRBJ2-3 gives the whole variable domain KAGVTQTPRYLIKTRGQQVTLSCSPISGHRSVSWYQQTPGQGLQFLFEYFSETQRNKGNFPGRFSGRQFSNSRSEMNVSTLELGDSALYLCASSLVSDTDTQYFGPGTRLTVL.

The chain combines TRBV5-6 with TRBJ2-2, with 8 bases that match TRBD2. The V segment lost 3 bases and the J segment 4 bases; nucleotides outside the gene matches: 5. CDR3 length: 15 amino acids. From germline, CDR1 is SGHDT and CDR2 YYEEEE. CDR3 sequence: CASSYGTRVTGELFF. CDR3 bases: TGTGCCAGCAGCTACGGGACTAGAGTCACCGGGGAGCTGTTTTTT. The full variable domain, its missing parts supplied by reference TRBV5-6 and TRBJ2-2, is DAGVTQSPTHLIKTRGQQVTLRCSPKSGHDTVSWYQQALGQGPQFIFQYYEEEERQRGNFPDRFSGHQFPNYSSELNVNALLLGDSALYLCASSYGTRVTGELFFGEGSRLTVL.

The CDR3 region is CASSLGGTGSYEQYF. In DNA, the CDR3 is TGTGCCAGCAGTTTAGGCGGGACAGGGTCCTACGAGCAGTACTTC. The chain has TRBV28 and TRBJ2-7, with TRBD1 identical over 9 bases. The CDR3 consists of 15 residues. Trimming removed 2 bases from V and 1 base from J; junction bases left unmatched: 3. The germline V gene encodes CDR1 MDHEN and CDR2 SYDVKM.

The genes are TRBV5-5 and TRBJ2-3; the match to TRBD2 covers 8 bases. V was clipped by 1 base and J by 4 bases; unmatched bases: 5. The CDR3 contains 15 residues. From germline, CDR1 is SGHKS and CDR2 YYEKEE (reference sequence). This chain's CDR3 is CASSLLSGTADTQYF. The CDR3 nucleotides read TGTGCCAGCAGCTTGCTTAGCGGGACCGCAGATACGCAGTATTTT.

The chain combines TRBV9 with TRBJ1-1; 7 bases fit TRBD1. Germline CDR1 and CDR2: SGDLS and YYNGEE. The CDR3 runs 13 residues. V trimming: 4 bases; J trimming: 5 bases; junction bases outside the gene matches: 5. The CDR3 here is CASSFTGETEAFF. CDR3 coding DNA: TGTGCCAGCAGCTTCACAGGGGAGACTGAAGCTTTCTTT.

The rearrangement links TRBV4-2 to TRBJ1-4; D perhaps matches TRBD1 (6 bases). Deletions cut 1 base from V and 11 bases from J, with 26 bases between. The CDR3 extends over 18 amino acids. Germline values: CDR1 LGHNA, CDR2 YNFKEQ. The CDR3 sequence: CASSQGVRAGALLEKLFF. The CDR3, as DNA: TGTGCCAGCAGCCAAGGGGTGAGAGCAGGGGCCCTTCTGGAGAAACTGTTTTTT.

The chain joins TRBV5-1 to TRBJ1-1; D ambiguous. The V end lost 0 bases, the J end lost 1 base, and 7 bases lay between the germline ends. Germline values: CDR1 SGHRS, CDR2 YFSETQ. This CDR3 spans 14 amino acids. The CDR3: CASSLGLTNTEAFF. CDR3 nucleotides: TGCGCCAGCAGCTTGGGCCTTACGAACACTGAAGCTTTCTTT.

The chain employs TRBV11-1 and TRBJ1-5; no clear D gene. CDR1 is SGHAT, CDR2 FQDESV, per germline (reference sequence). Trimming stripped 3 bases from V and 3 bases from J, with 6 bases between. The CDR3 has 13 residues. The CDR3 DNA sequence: TGTGCCAGCAGCTTCGGGCTCAATCAGCCCCAGCATTTT. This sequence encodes CASSFGLNQPQHF.

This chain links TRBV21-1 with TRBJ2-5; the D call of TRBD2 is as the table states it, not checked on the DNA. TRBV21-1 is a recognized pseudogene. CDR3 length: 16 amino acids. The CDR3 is CASRDQTSSVQETQYF. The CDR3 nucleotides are TGTGCCAGCCGGGATCAGACATCCTCGGTTCAAGAGACCCAGTACTTC.

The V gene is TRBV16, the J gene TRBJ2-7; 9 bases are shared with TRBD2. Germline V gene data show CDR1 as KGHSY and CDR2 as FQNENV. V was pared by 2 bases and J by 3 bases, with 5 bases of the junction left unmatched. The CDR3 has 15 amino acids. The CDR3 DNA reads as TGTGCCAGCAGCCAAGTCGCGGGAGGGTTCTACGAGCAGTACTTC. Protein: CASSQVAGGFYEQYF. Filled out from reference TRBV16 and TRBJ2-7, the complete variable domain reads GEEVAQTPKHLVRGEGQKAKLYCAPIKGHSYVFWYQQVLKNEFKFLISFQNENVFDETGMPKERFSAKCLPNSPCSLEIQATKLEDSAVYFCASSQVAGGFYEQYFGPGTRLTVT.

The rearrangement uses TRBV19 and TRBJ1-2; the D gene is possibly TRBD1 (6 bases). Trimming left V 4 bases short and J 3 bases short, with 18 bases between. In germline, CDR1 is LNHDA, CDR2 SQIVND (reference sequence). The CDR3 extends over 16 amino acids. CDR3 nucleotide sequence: TGTGCCAGTAGTAGATCCTACGGGACAAACGACTATGGCTACACCTTC. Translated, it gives CASSRSYGTNDYGYTF.

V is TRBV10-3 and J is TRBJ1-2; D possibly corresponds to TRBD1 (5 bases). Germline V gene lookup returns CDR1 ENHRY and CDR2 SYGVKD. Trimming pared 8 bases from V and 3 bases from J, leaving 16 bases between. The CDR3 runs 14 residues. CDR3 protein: CAIQEQGAHYGYTF. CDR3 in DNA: TGTGCCATCCAGGAGCAGGGCGCCCACTATGGCTACACCTTC.

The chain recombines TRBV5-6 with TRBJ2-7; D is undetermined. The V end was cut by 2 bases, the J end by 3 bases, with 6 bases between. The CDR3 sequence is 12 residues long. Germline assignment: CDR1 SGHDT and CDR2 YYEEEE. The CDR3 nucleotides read TGTGCCAGCAGCTTCCAAGACTACGAGCAGTACTTC. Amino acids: CASSFQDYEQYF.